Described below is a single T cell receptor (beta chain) sequence and its context. A single count supports this clonotype. The specificity of this receptor is unknown. One base away there is no much larger clone; base qualities are not given. The record originates from a study of identical twins (dated by TCRdb to 2016 to 2017). Regarding the study in general: To test whether fetal clonotypes persist, the study used deep sequencing on TCR alpha and beta repertoires from monozygotic twins, unrelated adults of various ages, and cord blood. To rule out contamination, replicate twin experiments were performed at different times with different library preparation protocols.

The paper's findings and limits, for the study overall: A weaker excess of twin sharing was found in beta out-of-frame sequences because the signal-to-noise ratio was lowered by fewer shared sequences. Compared with coincidental sharing between unrelated individuals, out-of-frame TCR alpha sequences shared between twins had an excess of sequences with low generation probability. Zero-insertion analyses could be partly confounded by invariant T cells such as MAIT and iNKT, although diverse VJ usage argued against such confounding for most clonotypes. Conclusions relied on cross-sectional statistical analysis, since the same donors could not be followed over many years. Recombination models systematically underestimated out-of-frame TCR alpha sharing in monozygotic twins but agreed with sharing between unrelated individuals. Fewer insertions were carried by abundant cord blood beta clonotypes, a similar but weaker trend appeared in young adult naive repertoires, and no such trend appeared in memory repertoires.

Every donor was a healthy Caucasian. Receptor libraries were prepared by 5' RACE. TCRdb records Illumina HiSeq 2000 as the sequencer. Template switching introduced a universal primer binding site; the final cDNA contained a unique molecular identifier, enabling accurate counting of TCR cDNA molecules. Specific primers in the conserved constant-segment region were used to synthesize first-strand cDNA for TCR alpha and beta chains. Each cDNA library was double barcoded, with a SMART-Mk sample barcode plus Illumina barcodes, to control for contamination. TruSeq adapter sequences and Illumina sample barcodes were added in two successive PCR steps. The Illumina HiSeq platform was used with custom primers to sequence TCR alpha and beta cDNA libraries. The paper's processing steps were these. MiGEC processed the raw reads to extract unique molecular identifiers, while MiXCR was used to determine the CDR3 positions. For each individual, recombination models were inferred using an EM algorithm with the repgenHMM and IGoR tools. Shared clonotype analysis was performed with the tcR package in R, normalizing sharing by the product of cloneset sizes. To study raw recombination without the effects of thymic and clonal selection, out-of-frame nonproductive sequences were analyzed. TCRdb handled the public reads itself, with Q25 trimming in fastp and clone calling in MiXCR, and kept productive beta chains. Entries are consolidated by CDR3 protein sequence, retaining the most common genes and DNA. The V and J calls were not made by the authors but by TCRdb's processing. For this sample the table gives around 1.7 million distinct CDR3 sequences, of which about 32% were detected only once. Less than 0.35% of the sample is in the top ten clones.

The sequencing sample was made of cord blood. The source is a newborn girl in good health.

The DNA sequence is as follows: TGCAGCGCTCATTCCAACACTGAAGCTTTCTTT. The resulting protein is CSAHSNTEAFF. The chain is encoded by TRBV29-1 joined to TRBJ1-1, with the D gene not confidently named. From its cysteine to its phenylalanine, the CDR3 spans 11 amino acids. Only the CDR3 region is kept as DNA, spanning 33 bases read in frame from base 1. Via the germline V gene, CDR1 is SQVTM and CDR2 ANQGSEA. At the junction V is shortened by 7 bases and J by 2 bases, with 8 bases in between.